The next 16 T cell receptor beta chains were all read from a single sample in a study of tumor-infiltrating lymphocytes in primary liver carcinoma. Both RNA and DNA were isolated together from about 21-30 mg of bulk tissue that had not been sorted. Starting material of 500 ng total RNA yielded TCR beta cDNA via a constant-region primer. Libraries of TCR beta came from three nested multiplex PCR rounds with slightly modified ARM-PCR. Use of TRBV1-TRBV30 forward primers with a C-beta reverse primer characterized the first two PCR rounds, which lasted about 11 cycles each. One entry per CDR3 protein results from TCRdb running MiXCR on the multiplex PCR reads. The sample records 90,000 to 150,000 distinct CDR3 sequences, approximately 71% being singletons. The specimen was tumor-adjacent normal liver tissue. The receptors shown here come from a woman aged 60-75 years with primary liver carcinoma and hepatitis B virus infection.

As for this clonotype: The germline gene is not matched at one end of the junction; a read error may be the cause. This rearrangement joins TRBV18 to TRBJ1-5, with D possibly TRBD1 on 6 matching bases. CDR1 is KGHSH, CDR2 LQKENI, per germline. The length of the CDR3 is 18 residues. CDR3 sequence: CAGSPGEPGTLSNQPQHF. For the CDR3, the DNA is TGTGCCGGCTCACCAGGGGAACCCGGGACCCTTAGCAATCAGCCCCAACATTTT.

At least ten counts were recorded for this clonotype. The chain combines TRBV30 with TRBJ2-7; 7 bases line up with TRBD1. Germline trimming cut 0 bases from V and 2 bases from J; bases unmatched to any gene: 4. Germline V gene data show CDR1 as GTSNPN and CDR2 as SVGIG (reference sequence). The CDR3 runs to 14 residues. The CDR3 DNA sequence: TGTGCCTGGAGTGTACAGGGGAAAGCCTACGAGCAGTACTTC. Its translation is CAWSVQGKAYEQYF.

V is TRBV15 and J is TRBJ1-5, with D possibly being TRBD1 (5 bases). The germline CDR1 and CDR2 sequences are LNHNV and YYDKDF (reference sequence). The CDR3 runs 17 residues. Trimming shortened V by 0 bases and J by 3 bases, and 15 bases separated the two germline ends. The CDR3 DNA is TGTGCCACCAGCAGAGAGGCGGCAGGGTATACCAATCAGCCCCAGCATTTT. Its translation: CATSREAAGYTNQPQHF.

Remarks on this clonotype: A much larger clonotype is one base distant, so this may be a read error. This chain's CDR3 is CASSVGGRAEDTQYF. Here the CDR3 DNA reads TGCGCCAGCAGCGTGGGCGGGAGGGCGGAAGATACGCAGTATTTT. The chain has TRBV5-1 and TRBJ2-3; 9 bases fit TRBD2. The V gene end was trimmed by 4 bases and the J gene end by 5 bases; junction bases not matched to a gene: 8. The CDR3 is 15 residues long. Germline CDR1 SGHRS, CDR2 YFSETQ. Combining the CDR3 with reference TRBV5-1 and TRBJ2-3 gives the whole variable domain KAGVTQTPRYLIKTRGQQVTLSCSPISGHRSVSWYQQTPGQGLQFLFEYFSETQRNKGNFPGRFSGRQFSNSRSEMNVSTLELGDSALYLCASSVGGRAEDTQYFGPGTRLTVL.

For this clonotype: A much more abundant neighbour one base away suggests this may be a read error. V gene TRBV5-1 combines with J gene TRBJ2-7; tentatively, D is TRBD1 or TRBD2 (5 bases each). This CDR3 contains 14 residues. CDR1 and CDR2 (germline): SGHRS, YFSETQ. The CDR3 here is CTSGSGTPVLEQYF. The CDR3 DNA follows: TGCACCAGCGGATCCGGGACCCCAGTTCTAGAGCAGTACTTC.

This clonotype was seen only once. Possible read error: a much larger clone is one base away. The gene calls are TRBV28 and TRBJ1-1, with TRBD1 matching over 10 bases. The germline V gene encodes CDR1 MDHEN and CDR2 SYDVKM. The length of the CDR3 is 14 residues. CDR3 bases: TGTGTCAGTCAGACAGGGGGCAGTGGCACTGAAGCTTTCTTT. This codes for CVSQTGGSGTEAFF.

The V and J genes are TRBV11-2 and TRBJ2-2; D ambiguous. The germline V gene has CDR1 SGHAT and CDR2 FQNNGV. CDR3 size: 15 residues. CDR3 in amino acids: CISSLWPSVAGELFF. The DNA of the CDR3 is TGTATCAGCAGCTTATGGCCCAGCGTAGCCGGGGAGCTGTTTTTT.

Turning to this clonotype: A read error may account for a junction end that differs from germline. J is TRBJ1-2 and V is TRBV12-3 or TRBV12-4; D is uncertain. The CDR3 has 13 residues. The CDR3 nucleotides are TGTGCCAGCACTTGGCTTTCCCAGGATGGTTACACCTTC. Amino acid sequence: CASTWLSQDGYTF.

The J gene is TRBJ2-5, the V gene TRBV11-2; D unclear. Germline CDR1 is SGHAT and CDR2 is FQNNGV. The CDR3 sequence is 13 residues long. CDR3 nucleotides: TGTAGCAACAGCTTAGAATCCAAGGGGACCCAGTACTTC. This encodes CSNSLESKGTQYF.

This clonotype was observed a handful of times. A read error may account for a junction end that differs from germline. The V call is TRBV5-4, the J call TRBJ2-1; D not resolved. CDR3 size: 15 residues. The germline CDR1 and CDR2 sequences are SGHNT and YYREEE (reference sequence). For the CDR3, the DNA is TGTGCCAACAGCTTAGGGCCTTCAATATACAATGAGCAGTTCTTT. Protein product: CANSLGPSIYNEQFF. Full variable domain (outside the CDR3, taken from reference TRBV5-4 and TRBJ2-1): ETGVTQSPTHLIKTRGQQVTLRCSSQSGHNTVSWYQQALGQGPQFIFQYYREEENGRGNFPPRFSGLQFPNYSSELNVNALELDDSALYLCANSLGPSIYNEQFFGPGTRLTVL.

For this clonotype: The junction does not match germline at one end; this may be a read error. This rearrangement joins TRBV4-2 to TRBJ2-1; 7 nucleotides match TRBD1. The length of the CDR3 is 16 residues. The germline V gene encodes CDR1 LGHNA and CDR2 YNFKEQ. CDR3 nucleotide sequence: TGTGCCAGCAGCCAAGGGGACAGCCGGGTTTACAGTGAGCAGTTCTTC. Amino acid sequence: CASSQGDSRVYSEQFF.

This chain links TRBV11-2 with TRBJ2-3; 8 bases agree with TRBD2. Germline V gene data show CDR1 as SGHAT and CDR2 as FQNNGV. Trimming removed 3 bases from V and 3 bases from J; junction bases left unmatched: 14. There are 18 residues in the CDR3. The CDR3 DNA follows: TGTGCCAGCAGCTTGACGGGACTAACGGGAGGGCTGACAGATACGCAGTATTTT. Translating gives CASSLTGLTGGLTDTQYF.

Here the CDR3 reads CASSPLGGGPSYEQYF. The DNA of the CDR3 is TGTGCCAGCTCACCACTCGGGGGAGGGCCGTCCTACGAGCAGTACTTC. The gene calls are TRBV18 and TRBJ2-7; 7 positions agree with TRBD2. V shed 1 base, J shed 1 base, and the junction held 7 bases outside the gene matches. Germline V lookup: CDR1 KGHSH, CDR2 LQKENI. This CDR3 comprises 16 residues.

This clonotype was seen many times. This rearrangement joins TRBV5-1 to TRBJ2-2; a weak D match, TRBD2 (6 bases). The CDR3 spans 15 residues. V was shortened by 4 bases and J by 2 bases, with 12 bases between the two germline ends. CDR1 and CDR2 from the germline V gene are SGHRS and YFSETQ. In DNA form, the CDR3 reads TGCGCCAGCAGCCGAGGGACTTTTAACACCGGGGAGCTGTTTTTT. It codes for CASSRGTFNTGELFF.

This clonotype was recorded once. No conserved phenylalanine or tryptophan is present at the end of the CDR3, so a read error is the likely explanation. The DNA is left out, because the CDR3 cannot be placed on it with certainty; the CDR3 is given as TCRdb lists it. The CDR3 loop reads CASGFLGTPNYKQYY. V is TRBV28 and J is TRBJ2-7; no DNA check was done on the table's D call, TRBD1. Germline CDR1 reads MDHEN; CDR2 reads SYDVKM. The CDR3 spans 15 residues, counting both ends.

A note on this clonotype: This may arise from a read error, as a much more abundant clone is one base away. This chain links TRBV7-8 with TRBJ1-4; D gene ambiguous. This CDR3 comprises 14 residues. Germline lookup yields CDR1 SGHVS and CDR2 FQNEAQ. V lost 4 bases and J 7 bases, leaving 13 bases between the germline ends. In nucleotides, the CDR3 is TGTGCCAGCAGCTCCCCGAGGCTCATTGAAAAACTGTTTTTT. Encoded protein: CASSSPRLIEKLFF.